This TCR beta chain came from a study of blood T cell repertoires in COVID-19 (TCRdb year 2020). With regard to the full study: Samples from collaborators originated in the United States, Italy and Spain and spanned both the acute and convalescent phases of COVID-19. The material from the prospective study consisted of cDNA or gDNA derived from T cells, B-cell-depleted T cells, or PBMCs. The samples were drawn from two sources: the first 160 participants of the ongoing ImmuneRACE study, and fewer than 1,500 subjects contributed by 6 global collaborators. HLA class I and class II types, where available, came from metadata supplied by the sample provider rather than from assay-based typing. Deeply sampled blood TCRbeta repertoires from subjects exposed to, actively infected with, or recovered from COVID-19 were included in the dataset. The repertoires were released in a freely available public database meant as a resource for research on the immune response to SARS-CoV-2. The sample metadata nearly always contained a de-identified subject ID, COVID-19 status, age in years and sex. Overall study outcomes, separate from this receptor: Clinical and demographic metadata were provided uncurated, with the amount varying by source and participant.

Whole blood was collected in K2EDTA tubes by collaborating institutions according to the institutions' own protocols. Collaborator samples were shipped for TCRbeta analysis as frozen whole blood, isolated PBMCs, or DNA extracted from either sample type. TCRbeta CDR3 regions were amplified from genomic DNA by means of the immunoSEQ Assay, a bias-controlled multiplex PCR. The paper's data handling went like this. The number of nucleated cells in each sample was estimated from the amplification of reference gene primers within the assay. To quantify the absolute abundance of each unique TCRbeta CDR3 rearrangement, sequence reads were collapsed and filtered. For each sample, productive Simpson clonality was calculated as the square root of Simpson's diversity index over productive rearrangements. The table was pulled from immuneACCESS by TCRdb, which kept in-frame rearrangements only. Such tables lose some clones; where checked, under half of the loss comes from unresolved V genes, and the rest has no known cause. Clone size and the V and J calls come from that table; the DNA yielded D and trimming. The sample table contains some 320,000 clones; only one count was recorded for approximately 85% of them. The ten biggest clones cover around 7.8% of the sample.

Note on this clone: The target of this receptor is not known. No base quality information exists; no much larger clone differs at one position.

From the cysteine through the phenylalanine, the CDR3 covers 17 amino acids. Only the CDR3 DNA is retained, 51 bases long and in frame from the first base. From the germline V gene, CDR1 is KGHSH and CDR2 is LQKENI. V is clipped by 1 base and J by 6 bases, and the sequence between their germline boundaries is 22 bases long. This sequence originates from a human donor in a cohort sampled during active COVID-19. The sample comprised peripheral blood. The rearranged segments are TRBV18 and TRBJ2-7, and perhaps TRBD1 as D gene, on 6 matching bases. The nucleotide sequence reads as follows: TGTGCCAGCTCACCACTTCCACAGGGCCTACAATTCTCCGAGCAGTACTTC. Translated, this is CASSPLPQGLQFSEQYF.